This T cell receptor beta chain was sequenced in a study of PD-1 blockade in classical Hodgkin lymphoma. Findings of the study overall: By C4D1, diversity of CD4+ TCRs had risen significantly, whereas that of CD8+ TCRs had not. Before treatment, complete responders showed about the same diversity as newly diagnosed patients. At baseline, newly diagnosed patients reportedly showed less TCR diversity than healthy donors.

Every patient relapsed after autologous stem cell transplantation, and brentuximab vedotin exposure varied. Worth noting for this clone: Its antigen is currently unknown.

Clones were sequenced by immunoSEQ multiplex PCR, and TCRdb holds only the in-frame ones, with some missing. The sample yields over 90,000 clones, 89% seen once. The source material was peripheral blood mononuclear cells (PBMCs), sampled before the second cycle of nivolumab. The TCR comes from a human donor with classical Hodgkin lymphoma.

CDR3 DNA: TGTGCCAGCAGCTTATTGGACGAGCAGTACTTC. Translated: CASSLLDEQYF. The chain joins TRBV7-6 to TRBJ2-7; D is unresolved. V was trimmed by 2 bases and J by 5 bases, leaving 4 bases between them. The CDR3 spans 11 residues. Germline CDR1 reads SGHVS; CDR2 reads FNYEAQ.